The 7 T cell receptor beta chains below all came from one sample that was sequenced in a study of a mutant IDH1 vaccine in newly diagnosed glioma (dated by TCRdb to the early 2020s). Libraries were built with the immunoSEQ multiplex PCR assay. Entries here come from immuneACCESS through TCRdb and include only in-frame sequences with V and J called. Some clones fail to appear in such tables; in the studies checked, an unresolved V gene covers under half of the shortfall, and the cause of the remainder is unknown. The sample records 110,000 or so clones, around 90% of which are singletons. The ten largest clones capture 0.5% to 0.65% of the sample. The meaning of the sample's time point label: week 11, during vaccination. A 20-mer mutant IDH1 peptide at 300 micrograms in Montanide made up each vaccine dose, which was injected subcutaneously together with topical imiquimod. These TCRs' antigens remain unknown.

The sequenced sample was PBMCs, obtained from a glioma patient whose treatment included an IDH1 peptide vaccine. These receptors came from a woman between 45 and 60 years old with glioma.

The V gene is TRBV19, the J gene TRBJ1-1; D is possibly TRBD1 (5 bases). This CDR3 is built from 15 residues. Per the germline V gene, CDR1 is LNHDA and CDR2 is SQIVND (reference sequence). The V end lost 1 base, the J end lost 1 base, and 10 bases lay between the germline ends. The CDR3 loop reads CASSIGGARNTEAFF. In nucleotides, the CDR3 is TGTGCCAGTAGTATAGGAGGGGCTAGGAACACTGAAGCTTTCTTT.

V usage is TRBV25-1 and J usage is TRBJ2-7, with a weak D call TRBD2 (5 bases). The CDR3 loop spans 13 amino acids. With 5 bases removed from V and 6 bases from J, the gap between germline ends came to 14 bases. The germline V gene encodes CDR1 MGHDK and CDR2 SYGVNS. The CDR3 DNA sequence: TGTGCCAGCAGTCCCACGGACTTGCTCGAGCAGTACTTC. Protein: CASSPTDLLEQYF.

The CDR3 nucleotides read TGTGCCAGCAGCTTGTGGGCGGGAGAATACGAGCAGTACTTC. Protein sequence: CASSLWAGEYEQYF. The chain has TRBV5-8 and TRBJ2-5, with 7 bases that match TRBD2. The DNA matches TRBJ2-7 better at its end, which makes the J call doubtful. The germline CDR1 and CDR2 sequences are SGHTS and YDEGEE. This CDR3 comprises 14 residues.

A single count supports this clone. This chain joins TRBV18 and TRBJ2-7, with a possible D match to TRBD2 (6 bases). Germline lookup yields CDR1 KGHSH and CDR2 LQKENI. V lost 0 bases to trimming and J lost 6 bases, with 15 bases between them. There are 15 residues in the CDR3. CDR3 sequence: CASSPPAGRSCEQYF. In nucleotides, the CDR3 is TGTGCCAGCTCACCACCGGCGGGACGTAGCTGCGAGCAGTACTTC. Full variable domain (outside the CDR3, taken from reference TRBV18 and TRBJ2-7): NAGVMQNPRHLVRRRGQEARLRCSPMKGHSHVYWYRQLPEEGLKFMVYLQKENIIDESGMPKERFSAEFPKEGPSILRIQQVVRGDSAAYFCASSPPAGRSCEQYFGPGTRLTVT.

V is TRBV7-9 and J is TRBJ2-1; D is undetermined. From germline, CDR1 is SEHNR and CDR2 FQNEAQ (reference sequence). The CDR3 length is 15 residues. The ends were cut back, 0 bases at V and 0 bases at J, with 6 bases in the middle. In DNA form, the CDR3 reads TGTGCCAGCAGCTTAGCCGTCCCCTCCTACAATGAGCAGTTCTTC. Its protein is CASSLAVPSYNEQFF.

This clone was observed a single time. The chain recombines TRBV6-6 with TRBJ2-6; D gene ambiguous. V dropped 0 bases and J dropped 0 bases, with 3 bases sitting between them. CDR1 and CDR2 (germline): MNHNY, SVGAGI (reference sequence). This CDR3 spans 15 amino acids. CDR3 in amino acids: CASSYSSSGANVLTF. The CDR3 bases are TGTGCCAGCAGTTACTCGAGCTCTGGGGCCAACGTCCTGACTTTC.

This chain links TRBV14 with TRBJ2-7, with 11 bases fitting TRBD2. With V trimmed by 4 bases and J by 2 bases, 4 bases remained unmatched. The V gene's germline CDR1 is SGHDN and CDR2 FVKESK. The CDR3 is 15 residues long. DNA of the CDR3: TGTGCCAGCAGCCGGGGACTAGCGGCGGCCTACGAGCAGTACTTC. Residues: CASSRGLAAAYEQYF.